A selection of T cell receptor beta chains follows, all from one sample in a study of immune heterogeneity within non-small cell lung tumors. TCRdb re-derived calls from the multiplex PCR reads in MiXCR, one entry per CDR3 protein. The data show 12,000 or so distinct CDR3 sequences, 27% seen once. Material for sequencing was lung tumor tissue. Receptors originate from a middle-aged man with non-small cell lung cancer. CDR3s include the opening cysteine and the closing phenylalanine or tryptophan. The D gene is left open where the match is weak. A row's size may be missing; if present it is once, few, many or a size class.

size,D,V,J,CDR3,DNA
many,-,TRBV4-2,TRBJ2-2,CASSQSGGGAYTGELFF,TGTGCCAGCAGCCAATCCGGTGGGGGAGCTTACACCGGGGAGCTGTTTTTT
-,TRBD1,TRBV30,TRBJ2-3,CAWSTGERKQYF,TGTGCCTGGAGTACAGGGGAAAGGAAGCAGTATTTT
medium-sized,-,TRBV15,TRBJ2-6,CATSREVSGANVLTF,TGTGCCACCAGCAGAGAAGTTTCTGGGGCCAACGTCCTGACTTTC
medium-sized,-,TRBV30,TRBJ2-2,CAWSRVLDELFF,TGTGCCTGGAGTCGGGTACTAGATGAGCTGTTTTTT
many,TRBD1,TRBV4-1,TRBJ2-7,CASSQGTGERYEQYF,TGCGCCAGCAGCCAGGGGACAGGGGAACGGTACGAGCAGTACTTC
-,-,TRBV19,TRBJ1-1,CASSIQGGRLNTEAFF,TGTGCCAGTAGTATCCAGGGAGGGAGACTGAACACTGAAGCTTTCTTT
many,TRBD2,TRBV2,TRBJ2-2,CASGSGLAGARTGELFF,TGTGCCAGCGGTTCTGGACTAGCGGGAGCCCGCACCGGGGAGCTGTTTTTT
few,TRBD1,TRBV28,TRBJ2-5,CASSPGQGKYF,TGTGCCAGCAGTCCCGGACAGGGAAAGTACTTC
many,-,TRBV2,TRBJ1-1,CASSDRKNTEAFF,TGTGCCAGCAGCGACAGGAAGAACACTGAAGCTTTCTTT
medium-sized,-,TRBV10-3,TRBJ2-7,CAISGDYEQYF,TGTGCCATCAGTGGGGATTACGAGCAGTACTTC
few,TRBD1,TRBV4-1,TRBJ2-5,CASSSLQGAKETQYF,TGCGCCAGCAGCTCACTACAGGGGGCCAAAGAGACCCAGTACTTC
medium-sized,-,TRBV3-1,TRBJ2-7,CASSAQGYEQYF,TGTGCCAGCAGCGCACAGGGCTACGAGCAGTACTTC
many,TRBD1,TRBV24-1,TRBJ1-1,CATSRQGAEGTEAFF,TGTGCCACCAGTCGACAGGGGGCGGAGGGCACTGAAGCTTTCTTT
-,-,TRBV5-4,TRBJ2-5,CASSQESGLEENQYF,TGTGCCAGCAGCCAAGAATCGGGACTTGAAGAGAACCAGTACTTC
-,TRBD2,TRBV4-2,TRBJ2-1,CASSLGTSGSSYNEQFF,TGTGCCAGCAGCCTCGGGACTAGCGGGAGCTCCTACAATGAGCAGTTCTTC
many,TRBD1,TRBV6-4,TRBJ2-1,CASSEGQGANEQFF,TGTGCCAGCAGTGAAGGACAGGGCGCAAATGAGCAGTTCTTC
many,-,TRBV6-5,TRBJ1-1,CASSYPNRGDGGTEAFF,TGTGCCAGCAGTTACCCCAATCGGGGGGACGGGGGCACTGAAGCTTTCTTT
many,TRBD2,TRBV5-1,TRBJ2-7,CASSIAGGHEQYF,TGCGCCAGCAGCATAGCGGGAGGACACGAGCAGTACTTC
many,TRBD1,TRBV18,TRBJ2-7,CASSPPGGTGVDEQYF,TGTGCCAGCTCACCACCGGGGGGGACAGGGGTCGACGAGCAGTACTTC
-,-,TRBV6-9,TRBJ2-3,CASSFTRGCTDTQYF,TGTGCCAGCAGTTTTACACGGGGGTGCACAGATACGCAGTATTTT
many,TRBD1,TRBV15,TRBJ2-2,CATSRDQGVTGELFF,TGTGCCACCAGCAGAGATCAGGGGGTCACCGGGGAGCTGTTTTTT
medium-sized,-,TRBV28,TRBJ1-2,CASSLRDGVRGYTF,TGTGCCAGCAGTTTAAGGGACGGGGTGAGGGGCTACACCTTC
few,TRBD2,TRBV30,TRBJ2-5,CAWSVPGGGFKETQYF,TGTGCCTGGAGTGTACCGGGAGGCGGTTTCAAAGAGACCCAGTACTTC
many,-,TRBV20-1,TRBJ2-3,CSATGPYTDTQYF,TGCAGTGCCACGGGACCCTACACAGATACGCAGTATTTT
many,-,TRBV6-1,TRBJ1-4,CASSMRNNEKLFF,TGTGCCAGCAGTATGAGGAATAATGAAAAACTGTTTTTT
-,-,TRBV5-1,TRBJ2-3,CASSLVAGWSDTQYF,TGCGCCAGCAGCTTGGTGGCAGGGTGGTCAGATACGCAGTATTTT
-,-,TRBV28,TRBJ1-2,CASTGHTTANYGYTF,TGTGCGAGCACGGGACATACCACCGCTAACTATGGCTACACCTTC
medium-sized,-,TRBV6-1,TRBJ2-1,CASSLTGYNEQFF,TGTGCCAGCAGTCTGACAGGCTACAATGAGCAGTTCTTC
medium-sized,-,TRBV6-5,TRBJ1-1,CASSYRQMNTEAFF,TGTGCCAGCAGTTACCGACAGATGAACACTGAAGCTTTCTTT
many,TRBD1,TRBV2,TRBJ1-3,CASSLDRAGNTIYF,TGTGCCAGCAGTCTGGACAGGGCTGGAAACACCATATATTTT
-,-,TRBV7-2,TRBJ1-2,CASIPPPANYGYTF,TGTGCCAGCATCCCCCCCCCCGCTAACTATGGCTACACCTTC
medium-sized,-,TRBV2,TRBJ1-5,CASRGTLNQPQHF,TGTGCCAGCAGGGGGACGCTTAATCAGCCCCAGCATTTT
-,-,TRBV30,TRBJ2-5,CAWSVGQTGYQETQYF,TGTGCCTGGAGTGTAGGGCAGACCGGGTACCAAGAGACCCAGTACTTC
medium-sized,TRBD2,TRBV20-1,TRBJ2-2,CSASRTSGTGELFF,TGCAGTGCCAGCAGGACTAGCGGAACCGGGGAGCTGTTTTTT
many,TRBD2,TRBV4-2,TRBJ2-1,CASSSAVGGGQYNEQFF,TGTGCCAGCAGCTCGGCAGTCGGCGGGGGGCAATACAATGAGCAGTTCTTC
many,TRBD1,TRBV30,TRBJ2-1,CAWTPGQGLGGQFF,TGTGCCTGGACCCCGGGACAGGGGTTAGGAGGGCAGTTCTTC
few,-,TRBV24-1,TRBJ2-6,CATSDTRTTSGASVLTF,TGTGCCACCAGTGATACCAGGACGACCTCTGGGGCCAGCGTCCTGACTTTC
-,-,TRBV7-7,TRBJ1-3,CASSLGGASGNTIYF,TGTGCTAGCAGCTTAGGGGGAGCCTCTGGAAACACCATATATTTT
many,TRBD2,TRBV20-1,TRBJ2-2,CSAPKAGGDTGELFF,TGCAGTGCACCGAAAGCGGGGGGGGACACCGGGGAGCTGTTTTTT
few,-,TRBV12-3/TRBV12-4,TRBJ1-2,CASRSEANYGYTF,TGTGCCAGCAGATCTGAAGCTAACTATGGCTACACCTTC
medium-sized,-,TRBV6-1,TRBJ1-6,CASSRANNSPLHF,TGTGCCAGCAGTAGGGCTAATAATTCACCCCTCCACTTT
many,-,TRBV20-1,TRBJ2-3,CSLKDFTSTDTQYF,TGCAGTCTGAAGGACTTTACTAGCACAGATACGCAGTATTTT
-,-,TRBV12-3/TRBV12-4,TRBJ1-1,CASSLDLVMNTGAFF,TGTGCCAGCAGTCTGGACCTCGTTATGAACACTGGAGCTTTCTTT
large,-,TRBV6-1,TRBJ1-3,CASTPQISGNTIYF,TGTGCCAGCACACCACAGATCTCTGGAAACACCATATATTTT
medium-sized,-,TRBV30,TRBJ1-2,CAWSRQTVYGYTF,TGTGCCTGGAGTCGGCAGACTGTCTATGGCTACACCTTC
many,TRBD1,TRBV7-3,TRBJ1-6,CASSPGQVGPLHF,TGTGCCAGCAGCCCAGGACAGGTCGGCCCCCTCCACTTT
many,-,TRBV11-2,TRBJ1-2,CASSTNQGVDGYTF,TGTGCCAGCAGCACCAACCAGGGTGTGGATGGCTACACCTTC
-,TRBD1,TRBV19,TRBJ2-3,CASTPDRGRDTEYF,TGTGCCAGTACCCCGGACAGGGGTCGGGATACGGAGTATTTT
many,-,TRBV5-5,TRBJ2-2,CASSIIPGGSSGELFF,TGTGCCAGCAGCATCATCCCAGGGGGGTCGTCCGGGGAGCTGTTTTTT
-,-,TRBV6-1,TRBJ2-5,CANTKQEAETQYF,TGTGCCAACACCAAACAGGAAGCAGAGACCCAGTACTTC
medium-sized,TRBD2,TRBV7-8,TRBJ2-3,CASSFLPGGQSDTQYF,TGTGCCAGCAGCTTTCTTCCGGGAGGACAATCAGATACGCAGTATTTT
-,-,TRBV5-6,TRBJ2-1,CASSLAGAYNVQFF,TGTGCCAGCAGCTTGGCGGGGGCCTACAATGTGCAGTTCTTC
medium-sized,-,TRBV30,TRBJ1-2,CAWRTTGYTF,TGTGCCTGGAGGACGACAGGCTACACCTTC
-,TRBD2,TRBV4-1,TRBJ2-4,CASGQVAGGSIAKNIQYF,TGCGCCAGCGGCCAAGTAGCGGGAGGGTCGATAGCCAAAAACATTCAGTACTTC